The clone carrying this TCR beta chain was detected only once. The sample comes from a study of shared clonotypes between healthy human individuals. The CDR3 covers 17 residues. Trimming took 4 bases from V and 6 from J; bases not matched to a gene: 13. CDR1 and CDR2 (germline): LNHDA, SQIVND (reference sequence). Deep-level assay runs were performed. In the original analysis: Owing to the provision of junction-only sequences devoid of quality scores by immunoSEQ, filtering differed. Libraries were prepared by immunoSEQ multiplex PCR; TCRdb keeps only in-frame clonotypes and omits some of them. V and J calls plus clone size are reproduced from that table; the DNA served to infer D and trimming. The sample lists 2,500,000 or so clones; around nine tenths were seen once.

The source is a young man in good health. The V gene is TRBV19, the J gene TRBJ2-2; TRBD1 matches at 8 bases. The sample taken for sequencing was naive CD4+ T cells sorted from blood. The subset here: CD45RA+ positively selected. The CDR3 bases are TGTGCCAGTAGTAGGGAAAGACAGGGGAATCTGGCCGGGGAGCTGTTTTTT. Translation: CASSRERQGNLAGELFF.